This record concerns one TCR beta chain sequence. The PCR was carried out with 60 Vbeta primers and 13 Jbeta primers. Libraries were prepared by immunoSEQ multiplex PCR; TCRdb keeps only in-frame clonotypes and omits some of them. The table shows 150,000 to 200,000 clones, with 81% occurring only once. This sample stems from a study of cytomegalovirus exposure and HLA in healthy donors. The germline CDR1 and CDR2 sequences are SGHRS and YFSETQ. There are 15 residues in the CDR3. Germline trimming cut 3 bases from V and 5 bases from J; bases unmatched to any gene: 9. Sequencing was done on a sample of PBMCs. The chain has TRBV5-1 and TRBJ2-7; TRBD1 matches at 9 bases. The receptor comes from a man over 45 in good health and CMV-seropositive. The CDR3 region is CASSSRDRGVNEQYF. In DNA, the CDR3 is TGCGCCAGCAGCTCTCGCGACAGGGGGGTAAACGAGCAGTACTTC. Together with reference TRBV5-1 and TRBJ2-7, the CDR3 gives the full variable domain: KAGVTQTPRYLIKTRGQQVTLSCSPISGHRSVSWYQQTPGQGLQFLFEYFSETQRNKGNFPGRFSGRQFSNSRSEMNVSTLELGDSALYLCASSSRDRGVNEQYFGPGTRLTVT.